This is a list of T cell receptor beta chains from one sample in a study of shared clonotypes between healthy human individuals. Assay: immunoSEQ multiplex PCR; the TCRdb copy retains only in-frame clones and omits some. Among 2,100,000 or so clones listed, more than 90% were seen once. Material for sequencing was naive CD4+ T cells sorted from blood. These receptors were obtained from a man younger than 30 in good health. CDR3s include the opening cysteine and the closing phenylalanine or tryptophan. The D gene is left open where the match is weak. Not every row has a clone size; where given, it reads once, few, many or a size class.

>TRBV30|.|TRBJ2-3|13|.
TGTGCCTGGAGTGACGTAGCGGCAGATACGCAGTATTTT
CAWSDVAADTQYF
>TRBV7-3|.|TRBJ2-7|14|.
TGTGCCAGCAGCTTAGGCGGGCTTCCCTACGAGCAGTACTTC
CASSLGGLPYEQYF
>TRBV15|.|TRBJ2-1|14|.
TGTGCCACCAGCACCCGGATAGCCTACAATGAGCAGTTCTTC
CATSTRIAYNEQFF
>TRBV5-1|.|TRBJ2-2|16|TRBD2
TGCGCCAGCAGCTCTCTAGCGGGGGCCGGTACCGGGGAGCTGTTTTTT
CASSSLAGAGTGELFF
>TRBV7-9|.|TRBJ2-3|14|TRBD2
TGTGCCAGCAGCCGAGCGGGAGGGACAGATACGCAGTATTTT
CASSRAGGTDTQYF
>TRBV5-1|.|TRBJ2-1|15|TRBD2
TGCGCCAGCAGCTTGGTCCTACTAGCGGGCAATGAGCAGTTCTTC
CASSLVLLAGNEQFF
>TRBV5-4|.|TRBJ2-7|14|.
TGTGCCAGCAGCTTGTCTGGGCTCTCCTACGAGCAGTACTTC
CASSLSGLSYEQYF
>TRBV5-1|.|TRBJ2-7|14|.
TGCGCCAGCAGCTCCGGGTTCCTAGTGCGGGAGCAGTACTTC
CASSSGFLVREQYF
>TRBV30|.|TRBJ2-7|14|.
TGTGCCTGGAGTTCCGGGACGGCGACCTACGAGCAGTACTTC
CAWSSGTATYEQYF
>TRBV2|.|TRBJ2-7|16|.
TGTGCCAGCAGTGATGAGGGTTTCGTGTACACCTACGAGCAGTACTTC
CASSDEGFVYTYEQYF
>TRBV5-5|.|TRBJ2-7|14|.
TGTGCCAGCAGCCCGGCGGCGTGGAACGGCGAGCAGTACTTC
CASSPAAWNGEQYF
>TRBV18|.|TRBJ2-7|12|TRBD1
TGTGCCAGCTCAGCGACAGGGAGCGAGCAGTACTTC
CASSATGSEQYF
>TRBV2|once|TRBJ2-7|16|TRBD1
TGTGCCAGCAGTGAAGAAGTCAAGACAGGGCCCTACGAGCAGTACTTC
CASSEEVKTGPYEQYF
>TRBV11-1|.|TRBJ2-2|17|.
TGTGCCAGCAGTCCAAGAGGTAACAGAGAACACGCCGGGGAGCTGTTTTTT
CASSPRGNREHAGELFF
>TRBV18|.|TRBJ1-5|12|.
TGTGCCAGCTCACCAGGTAATCAGCCCCAGCATTTT
CASSPGNQPQHF
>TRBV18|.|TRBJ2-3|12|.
TGTGCCAGCTCACCGTGGGGAGATACGCAGTATTTT
CASSPWGDTQYF
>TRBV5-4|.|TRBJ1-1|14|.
TGTGCCAGCAGCTTGGCCCAGGAGAACACTGAAGCTTTCTTT
CASSLAQENTEAFF
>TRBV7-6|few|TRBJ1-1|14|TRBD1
TGTGCCAGCAGCCCGGGTGAGGGGGCGACTGAAGCTTTCTTT
CASSPGEGATEAFF
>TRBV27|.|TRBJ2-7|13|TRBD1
TGTGCCAGCAGTTTGAATTTACAGGGGGAGCAGTACTTC
CASSLNLQGEQYF
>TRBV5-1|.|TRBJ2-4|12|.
TGCGCCAGCAGCGACGGCAAAAACATTCAGTACTTC
CASSDGKNIQYF
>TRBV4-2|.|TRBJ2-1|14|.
TGTGCCAGCAGCCAAGGGGGCGGAAACAATGAGCAGTTCTTC
CASSQGGGNNEQFF
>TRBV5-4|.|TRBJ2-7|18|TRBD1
TGTGCCAGCAGCTTGGCCCTACCCATACAGGGGGCGTTCTACGAGCAGTACTTC
CASSLALPIQGAFYEQYF
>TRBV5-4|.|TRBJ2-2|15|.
TGTGCCAGCAGCGGAGCTAGGGAGGCCACCGGGGAGCTGTTTTTT
CASSGAREATGELFF
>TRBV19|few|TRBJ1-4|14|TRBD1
TGTGCCAGTAGTTGGACAGGGGGCGATGAAAAACTGTTTTTT
CASSWTGGDEKLFF
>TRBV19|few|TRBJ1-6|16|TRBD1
TGTGCCAGTAGTGACAGGGGTAGTTTTAGGGATTCACCCCTCCACTTT
CASSDRGSFRDSPLHF
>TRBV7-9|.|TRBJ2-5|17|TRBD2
TGTGCCTACCACGAGGGGCAACTAGCGGGGGGGCCGGAGACCCAGTACTTC
CAYHEGQLAGGPETQYF
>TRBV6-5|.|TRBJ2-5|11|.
TGTGCCAGCAGTACAGTAGGGACCCAGTACTTC
CASSTVGTQYF
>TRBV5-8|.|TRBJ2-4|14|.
TGTGCCAGCAGCTTGATGGGGAACAAAAACATTCAGTACTTC
CASSLMGNKNIQYF
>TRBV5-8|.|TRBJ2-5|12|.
TGTGCCAGCAGCCGATACCTGGAGACCCAGTACTTC
CASSRYLETQYF
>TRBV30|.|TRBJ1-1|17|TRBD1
TGTGCCTGGAGTGTACAGTGGGACAGGGGTTGGAACACTGAAGCTTTCTTT
CAWSVQWDRGWNTEAFF
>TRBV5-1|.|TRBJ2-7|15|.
TGCGCCAGCAGCTTGGCCGGGACCCTCGCCTACGAGCAGTACTTC
CASSLAGTLAYEQYF
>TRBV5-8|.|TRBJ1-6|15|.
TGTGCCAGCAGAGAGGGTGGCTCCTATAATTCACCCCTCCACTTT
CASREGGSYNSPLHF
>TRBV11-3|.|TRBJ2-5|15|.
TGTGCCAGCAGCTTAGGGGCATCAACCCAAGAGACCCAGTACTTC
CASSLGASTQETQYF
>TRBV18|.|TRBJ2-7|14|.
TGTGCCAGCTCACCAAACCAGGGGCCCCTCGAGCAGTACTTC
CASSPNQGPLEQYF
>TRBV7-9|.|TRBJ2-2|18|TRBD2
TGTGCCAGCAGCATAAATACCCTTAGCGGGACGAACACCGGGGAGCTGTTTTTT
CASSINTLSGTNTGELFF
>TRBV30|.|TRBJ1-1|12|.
TGTGCCTGGAGTCCTCTCCAGGGGGAAGCTTTCTTT
CAWSPLQGEAFF
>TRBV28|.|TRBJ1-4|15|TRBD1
TGTGCCAGCAGTTACCCTGGGACAGGGCTTGAAAAACTGTTTTTT
CASSYPGTGLEKLFF
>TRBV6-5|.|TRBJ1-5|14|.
TGTGCCAGCAGTTACTCGGGTGGATCCAAGCCCCAGCATTTT
CASSYSGGSKPQHF
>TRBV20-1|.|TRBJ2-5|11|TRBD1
TGCAGTGCTAGCCTCGGGACAGGGGCGTACTTC
CSASLGTGAYF
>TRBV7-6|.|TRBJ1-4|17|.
TGTGCCAGCAGCTTAACTGGGCCAGGGCGGACTAATGAAAAACTGTTTTTT
CASSLTGPGRTNEKLFF
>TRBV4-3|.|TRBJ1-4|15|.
TGCGCCAGCAGTCAAGGGTTGGACAGTCGAGAAAAACTGTTTTTT
CASSQGLDSREKLFF
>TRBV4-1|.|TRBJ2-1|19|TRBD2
TGCGCCAGCAGCCAAGATGGGACTAGCGGGAACCTAGGAGACAATGAGCAGTTCTTC
CASSQDGTSGNLGDNEQFF
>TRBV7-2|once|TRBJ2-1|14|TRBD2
TGTGCCAGCAGCTACGGGACTAATTACAATGAGCAGTTCTTC
CASSYGTNYNEQFF
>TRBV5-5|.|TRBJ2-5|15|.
TGTGCCAGCAGCCGGACAGGAGCCGGGGGAGAGACCCAGTACTTC
CASSRTGAGGETQYF
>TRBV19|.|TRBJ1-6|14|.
TGTGCCACGTCGACCGGGATCGCCCGTTCACCCCTCCACTTT
CATSTGIARSPLHF
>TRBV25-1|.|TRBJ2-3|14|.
TGTGCCAGCAGTGAAGTCAGAGACACAGATACGCAGTATTTT
CASSEVRDTDTQYF
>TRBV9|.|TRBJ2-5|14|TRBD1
TGTGCCAGCAGCGTCACAGGGGGAACAGAGACCCAGTACTTC
CASSVTGGTETQYF
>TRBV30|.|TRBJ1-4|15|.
TGTGCCTGGAGTGTACCGTCCAGGGGAGGGGAAAAACTGTTTTTT
CAWSVPSRGGEKLFF
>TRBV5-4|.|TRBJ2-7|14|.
TGTGCCAGCAGCTTGGATGGTCTCTCCGTCGAGCAGTACTTC
CASSLDGLSVEQYF
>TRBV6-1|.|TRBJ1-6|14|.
TGTGCCAGCAGCCCAACAGGGAACGGTTCACCCCTCCACTTT
CASSPTGNGSPLHF
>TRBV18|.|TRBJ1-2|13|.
TGTGCCAGCTCACCCGGGGCCTCCTATGGCTACACCTTC
CASSPGASYGYTF
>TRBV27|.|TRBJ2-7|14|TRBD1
TGTGCCAGCAGTCGGACAGGGGGCAGCTACGAGCAGTACTTC
CASSRTGGSYEQYF
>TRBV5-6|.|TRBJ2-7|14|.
TGTGCCAGCAGCTTAGATCCGAGCTCCTACGAGCAGTACTTC
CASSLDPSSYEQYF
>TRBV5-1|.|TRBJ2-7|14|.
TGCGCCAGCAGCAAGGACAGAAGCTCCTACGAGCAGTACTTC
CASSKDRSSYEQYF